The 10 T cell receptor beta chains in this list originate from one sample, sequenced in a study of shared T cell receptors in the human thymus. Clones were read by immunoSEQ multiplex PCR, and TCRdb kept only the in-frame ones, dropping some. Among over 450,000 clones listed, approximately 78% were seen once. The same sample was also used in a study of human thymus T cells.

The sample was thymocytes. These receptors came from a boy under three years old with a congenital heart defect.

This chain joins TRBV29-1 and TRBJ2-7; 9 bases align to TRBD1. Germline lookup yields CDR1 SQVTM and CDR2 ANQGSEA. J lost 3 bases, V lost 4 bases, and 7 bases had no gene match. There are 14 residues in the CDR3. As DNA, the CDR3 is TGCAGCGTTGCCGCAGACAGGGGGATCTACGAGCAGTACTTC. It yields the protein CSVAADRGIYEQYF.

The chain employs TRBV4-1 and TRBJ2-2; D possibly corresponds to TRBD1 (6 bases). CDR1 is MGHRA, CDR2 YSYEKL, per germline. This CDR3 contains 13 residues. Between the trimmed V and J ends, which lost 4 bases and 7 bases, there was a span of 10 bases. The CDR3 DNA follows: TGCGCCAGCAGCCCGCAGGGGTACGGGGAGCTGTTTTTT. It encodes CASSPQGYGELFF.

V gene TRBV11-3 combines with J gene TRBJ2-1, with a possible D match to TRBD2 (5 bases). Germline V gene data show CDR1 as SGHNT and CDR2 as YENEEA. V lost 6 bases and J lost 0, with 9 bases in between. There are 14 residues in the CDR3. CDR3 coding DNA: TGTGCCAGCAGGGCGGGCAGCTCCTACAATGAGCAGTTCTTC. This encodes CASRAGSSYNEQFF.

This clone occurred a few times. The chain joins TRBV9 to TRBJ2-1, with 7 bases lining up with TRBD2. This CDR3 region has 16 residues. Germline lookup yields CDR1 SGDLS and CDR2 YYNGEE. Trimming cost V 0 bases and J 1 base; bases outside gene matches: 4. Here the CDR3 reads CASSVVSGKSYNEQFF. In DNA form, the CDR3 reads TGTGCCAGCAGCGTAGTGAGCGGGAAATCCTACAATGAGCAGTTCTTC. Drawing the rest from reference TRBV9 and TRBJ2-1, the complete variable domain is DSGVTQTPKHLITATGQRVTLRCSPRSGDLSVYWYQQSLDQGLQFLIQYYNGEERAKGNILERFSAQQFPDLHSELNLSSLELGDSALYFCASSVVSGKSYNEQFFGPGTRLTVL.

CDR3 loop: CASSVDSRNTEAFF. CDR3 in DNA: TGTGCCAGCAGCGTCGACAGCCGGAACACTGAAGCTTTCTTT. V usage is TRBV9 and J usage is TRBJ1-1, with a weak D call TRBD1 (5 bases). There are 14 residues in the CDR3. Trimming pared 2 bases from V and 1 base from J, leaving 9 bases between. The germline gives CDR1 SGDLS, CDR2 YYNGEE.

This chain uses TRBV7-6 with TRBJ2-1; the match to TRBD2 covers 7 bases. Germline assignment: CDR1 SGHVS and CDR2 FNYEAQ. The CDR3 loop spans 13 amino acids. Germline trimming cut 5 bases from V and 7 bases from J; bases unmatched to any gene: 5. CDR3 loop: CASSPGTTNEQFF. CDR3 bases: TGTGCCAGCAGCCCCGGGACTACTAATGAGCAGTTCTTC. Looking up the rest from reference TRBV7-6 and TRBJ2-1 gives the full variable domain: GAGVSQSPRYKVTKRGQDVALRCDPISGHVSLYWYRQALGQGPEFLTYFNYEAQQDKSGLPNDRFSAERPEGSISTLTIQRTEQRDSAMYRCASSPGTTNEQFFGPGTRLTVL.

The chain recombines TRBV5-4 with TRBJ1-6, with D possibly matching TRBD1 (5 bases). The CDR3 is 17 residues long. Looked up from germline, CDR1 is SGHNT and CDR2 is YYREEE (reference sequence). Trimming stripped 0 bases from V and 5 bases from J, with 15 bases between. CDR3 nucleotides: TGTGCCAGCAGCTTGGACGGGGGAGGGGAGGATAATTCACCCCTCCACTTT. It is translated as CASSLDGGGEDNSPLHF.

This rearrangement joins TRBV30 to TRBJ2-7; D is perhaps TRBD1 (6 bases). The V end lost 0 bases, the J end lost 0 bases, and 9 bases lay between the germline ends. Germline values: CDR1 GTSNPN, CDR2 SVGIG (reference sequence). The CDR3 runs 14 residues. CDR3 sequence reads: CAWSVWTASYEQYF. CDR3 sequence (DNA): TGTGCCTGGAGTGTCTGGACAGCCTCCTACGAGCAGTACTTC. Together with reference TRBV30 and TRBJ2-7, the CDR3 gives the full variable domain: SQTIHQWPATLVQPVGSPLSLECTVEGTSNPNLYWYRQAAGRGLQLLFYSVGIGQISSEVPQNLSASRPQDRQFILSSKKLLLSDSGFYLCAWSVWTASYEQYFGPGTRLTVT.

This chain links TRBV6-5 with TRBJ1-3, with a possible D match to TRBD1 (5 bases). V dropped 6 bases and J dropped 4 bases, with 16 bases sitting between them. Per germline, CDR1 MNHEY and CDR2 SVGAGI. This CDR3 has 15 residues. The CDR3 region has the DNA TGTGCCAGCAGCTGGGGGGAGAGCATCGGAAACACCATATATTTT. Protein product: CASSWGESIGNTIYF.

Here the CDR3 DNA reads TGTGCCTGGAGTCCCGGGACAGGGGGCGATAGGTATAAACTGTTTTTT. This encodes CAWSPGTGGDRYKLFF. The chain joins TRBV30 to TRBJ1-4; 12 nucleotides agree with TRBD1. The CDR3 runs 16 residues. J lost 11 bases, V lost 2 bases, and 12 bases had no gene match. The germline gives CDR1 GTSNPN, CDR2 SVGIG (reference sequence).